The clone carrying this T cell receptor (beta chain) has just one count. Its antigen is not known. Only in-frame clones appear in the TCRdb table, and some are missing; sequencing was by immunoSEQ multiplex PCR. Of roughly 17,000 clones in the sample, approximately 74% were seen once. Germline CDR1 SGHAT, CDR2 FQDESV (reference sequence). V was cut by 2 bases and J by 7 bases, with 9 bases left in between. The CDR3 runs 14 residues. Viral peptide pools were used in the ViraFEST assay to expand antigen-specific CD4+ T cells, and sequencing came afterward. Culture lasted 10 days before CD4+ T cell isolation. This person's SARS-CoV-2 infection, confirmed by PCR, occurred between March and December 2020. Roughly 2.1 million PBMC per well were cultured with roughly 9 IU/ml IL-2 and approximately 9.1 ug/ml peptides. Researchers swapped half the medium for IL-2 medium on both days 3 and 7. This sample was taken from a study of vaccination effects on CD4 cells after COVID-19.

The chain is built from TRBV11-1 and TRBJ1-6; perhaps TRBD1 as D (5 bases). This receptor was identified in a human donor who had a prior SARS-CoV-2 infection. Sequencing used CD4+ T cells from PBMCs cultured with SARS-CoV-2 spike peptides, obtained before COVID-19 vaccination. The DNA of the CDR3 is TGTGCCAGCAGCTTACTTCAGGGCAATTCACCCCTCCACTTT. Amino acid sequence: CASSLLQGNSPLHF.